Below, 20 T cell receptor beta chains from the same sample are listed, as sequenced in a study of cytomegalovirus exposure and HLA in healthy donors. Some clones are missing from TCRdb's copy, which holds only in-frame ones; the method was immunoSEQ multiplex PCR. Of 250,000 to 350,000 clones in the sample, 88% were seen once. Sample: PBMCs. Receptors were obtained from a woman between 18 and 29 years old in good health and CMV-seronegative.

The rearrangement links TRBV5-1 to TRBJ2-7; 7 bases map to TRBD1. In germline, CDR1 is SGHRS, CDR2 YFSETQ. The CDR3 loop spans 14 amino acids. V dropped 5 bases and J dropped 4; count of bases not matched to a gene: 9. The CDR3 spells CASSLEGQRYEQYF. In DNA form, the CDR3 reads TGCGCCAGCAGTTTAGAGGGACAGCGATACGAGCAGTACTTC.

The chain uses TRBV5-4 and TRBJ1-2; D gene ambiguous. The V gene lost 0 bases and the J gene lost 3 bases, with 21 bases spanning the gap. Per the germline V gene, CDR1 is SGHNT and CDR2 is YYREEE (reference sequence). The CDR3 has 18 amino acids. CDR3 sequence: CASSLALLSEWQDYGYTF. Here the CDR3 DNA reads TGTGCCAGCAGCTTGGCCCTCTTATCCGAGTGGCAGGACTATGGCTACACCTTC.

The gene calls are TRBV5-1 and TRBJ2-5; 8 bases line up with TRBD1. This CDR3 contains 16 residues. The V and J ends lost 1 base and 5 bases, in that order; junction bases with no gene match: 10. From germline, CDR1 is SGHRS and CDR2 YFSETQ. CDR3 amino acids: CASSLRGRGRDETQYF. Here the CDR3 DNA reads TGCGCCAGCAGCTTGAGAGGCAGGGGGCGTGACGAGACCCAGTACTTC. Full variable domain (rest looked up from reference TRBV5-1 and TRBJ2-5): KAGVTQTPRYLIKTRGQQVTLSCSPISGHRSVSWYQQTPGQGLQFLFEYFSETQRNKGNFPGRFSGRQFSNSRSEMNVSTLELGDSALYLCASSLRGRGRDETQYFGPGTRLLVL.

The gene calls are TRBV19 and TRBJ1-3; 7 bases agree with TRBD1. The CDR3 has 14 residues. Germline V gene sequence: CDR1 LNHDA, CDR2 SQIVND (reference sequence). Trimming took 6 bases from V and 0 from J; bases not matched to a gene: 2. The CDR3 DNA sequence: TGTGCCAGTAGCGACAGGGACTCTGGAAACACCATATATTTT. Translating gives CASSDRDSGNTIYF.

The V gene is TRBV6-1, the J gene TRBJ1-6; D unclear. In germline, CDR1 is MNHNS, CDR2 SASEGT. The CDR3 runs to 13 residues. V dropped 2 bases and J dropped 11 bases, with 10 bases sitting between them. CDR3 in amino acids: CASSESGVAPLHF. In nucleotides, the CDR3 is TGTGCCAGCAGTGAAAGTGGAGTTGCACCCCTCCACTTT.

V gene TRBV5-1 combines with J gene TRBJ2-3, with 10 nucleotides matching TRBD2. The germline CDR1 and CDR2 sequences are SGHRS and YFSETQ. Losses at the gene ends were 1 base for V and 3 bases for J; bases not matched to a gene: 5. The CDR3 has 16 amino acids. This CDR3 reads CASSLFSGRQTDTQYF. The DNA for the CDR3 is TGCGCCAGCAGCTTGTTTAGCGGGAGGCAGACAGATACGCAGTATTTT.

The CDR3 is CASRPIRGRGIYEQYF. The CDR3 coding sequence is TGTGCCAGCAGACCCATACGGGGCAGGGGGATATACGAGCAGTACTTC. V is TRBV11-2 and J is TRBJ2-7; 7 bases are shared with TRBD1. This CDR3 is 16 amino acids long. From germline, CDR1 is SGHAT and CDR2 FQNNGV. Trimming cost V 6 bases and J 4 bases; bases outside gene matches: 15.

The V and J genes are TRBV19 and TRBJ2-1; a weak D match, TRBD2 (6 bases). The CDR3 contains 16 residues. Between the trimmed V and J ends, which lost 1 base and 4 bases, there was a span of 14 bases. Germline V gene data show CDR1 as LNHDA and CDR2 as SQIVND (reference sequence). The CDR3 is CASSIGAGRLYNEQFF. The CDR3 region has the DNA TGTGCCAGTAGTATAGGCGCCGGGAGATTATACAATGAGCAGTTCTTC. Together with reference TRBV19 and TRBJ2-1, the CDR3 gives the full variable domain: DGGITQSPKYLFRKEGQNVTLSCEQNLNHDAMYWYRQDPGQGLRLIYYSQIVNDFQKGDIAEGYSVSREKKESFPLTVTSAQKNPTAFYLCASSIGAGRLYNEQFFGPGTRLTVL.

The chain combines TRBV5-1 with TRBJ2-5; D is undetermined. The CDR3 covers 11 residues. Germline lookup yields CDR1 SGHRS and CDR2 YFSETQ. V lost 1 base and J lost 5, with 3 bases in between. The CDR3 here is CASSLQETQYF. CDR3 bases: TGCGCCAGCAGCTTGCAGGAGACCCAGTACTTC. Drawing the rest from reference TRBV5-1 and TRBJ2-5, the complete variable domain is KAGVTQTPRYLIKTRGQQVTLSCSPISGHRSVSWYQQTPGQGLQFLFEYFSETQRNKGNFPGRFSGRQFSNSRSEMNVSTLELGDSALYLCASSLQETQYFGPGTRLLVL.

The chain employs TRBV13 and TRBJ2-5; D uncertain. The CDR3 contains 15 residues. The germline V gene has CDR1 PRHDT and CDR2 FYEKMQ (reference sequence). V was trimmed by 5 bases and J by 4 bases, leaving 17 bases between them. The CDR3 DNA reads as TGTGCCAGCAGCCGGGTGGTCCCCTCCCCAGAGACCCAGTACTTC. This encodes CASSRVVPSPETQYF.

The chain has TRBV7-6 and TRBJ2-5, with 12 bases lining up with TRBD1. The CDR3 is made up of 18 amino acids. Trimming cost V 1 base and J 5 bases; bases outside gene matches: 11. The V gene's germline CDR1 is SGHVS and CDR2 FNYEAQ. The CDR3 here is CASSLVVGTGGLGETQYF. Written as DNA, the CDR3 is TGTGCCAGCAGCTTAGTCGTCGGGACAGGGGGCTTGGGCGAGACCCAGTACTTC.

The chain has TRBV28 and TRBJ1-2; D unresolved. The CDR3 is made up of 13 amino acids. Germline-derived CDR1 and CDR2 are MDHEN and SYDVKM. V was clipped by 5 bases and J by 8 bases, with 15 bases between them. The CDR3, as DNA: TGTGCCAGCAGTCCCCGCCCGCTTCGGGGCTACACCTTC. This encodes CASSPRPLRGYTF.

DNA for the CDR3: TGTGCCAGCAGTGAAGGGCTACCCGGACAGAACTATAATTCACCCCTCCACTTT. It is translated as CASSEGLPGQNYNSPLHF. This chain links TRBV6-1 with TRBJ1-6, with D perhaps TRBD1 (6 bases). Germline V gene lookup returns CDR1 MNHNS and CDR2 SASEGT. This CDR3 region has 18 residues. The V gene lost 1 base and the J gene lost 3 bases, with 16 bases spanning the gap.

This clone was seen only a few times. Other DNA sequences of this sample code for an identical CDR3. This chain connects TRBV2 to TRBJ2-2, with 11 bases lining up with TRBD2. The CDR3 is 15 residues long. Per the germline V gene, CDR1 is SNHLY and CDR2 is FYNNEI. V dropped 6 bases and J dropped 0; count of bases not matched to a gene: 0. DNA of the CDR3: TGTGCCAGCAGGGGACTAGCGGCGAACACCGGGGAGCTGTTTTTT. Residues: CASRGLAANTGELFF.

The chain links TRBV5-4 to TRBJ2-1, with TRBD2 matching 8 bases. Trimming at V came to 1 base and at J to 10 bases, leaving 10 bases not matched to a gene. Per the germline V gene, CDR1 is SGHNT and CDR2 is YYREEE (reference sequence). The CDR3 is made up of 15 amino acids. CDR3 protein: CASSLTPAGGGEQFF. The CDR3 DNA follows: TGTGCCAGCAGCTTGACCCCCGCCGGGGGGGGAGAGCAGTTCTTC.

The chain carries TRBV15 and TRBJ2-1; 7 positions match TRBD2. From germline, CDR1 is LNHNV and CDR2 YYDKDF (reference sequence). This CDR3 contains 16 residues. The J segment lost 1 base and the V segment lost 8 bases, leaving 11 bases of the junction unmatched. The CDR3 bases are TGTGCCACCTCGGGAATAGCGGGTACGTCCTACAATGAGCAGTTCTTC. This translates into CATSGIAGTSYNEQFF.

In DNA form, the CDR3 reads TGCGCCAGCAGCTTGGTGGGTAGCGGAAACACCATATATTTT. Translated: CASSLVGSGNTIYF. The rearrangement links TRBV5-1 to TRBJ1-3, with D unresolved. Germline loops: CDR1 SGHRS, CDR2 YFSETQ. V was trimmed by 0 bases and J by 4 bases, leaving 8 bases between them. This CDR3 region has 14 residues. Using reference TRBV5-1 and TRBJ1-3 for the parts outside the CDR3, the full variable domain is KAGVTQTPRYLIKTRGQQVTLSCSPISGHRSVSWYQQTPGQGLQFLFEYFSETQRNKGNFPGRFSGRQFSNSRSEMNVSTLELGDSALYLCASSLVGSGNTIYFGEGSWLTVV.

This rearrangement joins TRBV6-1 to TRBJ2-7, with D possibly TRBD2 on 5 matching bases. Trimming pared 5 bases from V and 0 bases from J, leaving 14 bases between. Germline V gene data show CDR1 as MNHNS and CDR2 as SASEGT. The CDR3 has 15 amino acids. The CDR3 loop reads CASSSVGASSYEQYF. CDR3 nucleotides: TGTGCCAGCAGTTCGGTGGGAGCCAGCTCCTACGAGCAGTACTTC.

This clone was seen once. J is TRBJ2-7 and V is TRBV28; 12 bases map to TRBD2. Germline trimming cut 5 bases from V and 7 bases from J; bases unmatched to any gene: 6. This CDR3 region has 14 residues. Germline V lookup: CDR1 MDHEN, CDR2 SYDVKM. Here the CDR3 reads CASSLAGGVWEQYF. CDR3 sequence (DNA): TGTGCCAGCAGTCTAGCGGGAGGGGTCTGGGAGCAGTACTTC.

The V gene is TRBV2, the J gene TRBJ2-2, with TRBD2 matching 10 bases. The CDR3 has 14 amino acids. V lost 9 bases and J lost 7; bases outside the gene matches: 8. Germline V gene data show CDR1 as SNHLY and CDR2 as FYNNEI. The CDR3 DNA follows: TGTGCCAGTCTTTTCCAGCGGGAGGGCGGGGAGCTGTTTTTT. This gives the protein CASLFQREGGELFF.